This paragraph reports one TCR beta chain. Its antigen is not known. The data belong to a study of PD-1 blockade in mismatch repair-deficient tumors. Study at large: Patients had approximately 11 mismatch repair-deficient cancer types and were previously treated and progressing.

The germline V gene has CDR1 LNHNV and CDR2 YYDKDF (reference sequence). Trimming removed 3 bases from V and 4 bases from J; junction bases left unmatched: 2. The CDR3 spans 14 residues. Findings of the study overall: After pembrolizumab, tumor-resident clones rose rapidly, then generally contracted before radiologic responses.

Every patient had mismatch repair deficiency by PCR or immunohistochemistry. TCRs were sequenced from a few patients responding to pembrolizumab. The repertoire was sequenced with immunoSEQ multiplex PCR; TCRdb's copy has only in-frame clones and lacks some. The table has tens of thousands of clones, about 83% seen once; the top ten hold roughly 18%. The receptor comes from an adult with mismatch repair-deficient cancer. The J gene is TRBJ2-3, the V gene TRBV15; 9 nucleotides match TRBD2. The sample consisted of peripheral blood, taken 2 weeks after starting pembrolizumab. As DNA, the CDR3 is TGTGCCACCAGCAGTAGCGGGAGCGCAGATACGCAGTATTTT. Amino acid sequence: CATSSSGSADTQYF.